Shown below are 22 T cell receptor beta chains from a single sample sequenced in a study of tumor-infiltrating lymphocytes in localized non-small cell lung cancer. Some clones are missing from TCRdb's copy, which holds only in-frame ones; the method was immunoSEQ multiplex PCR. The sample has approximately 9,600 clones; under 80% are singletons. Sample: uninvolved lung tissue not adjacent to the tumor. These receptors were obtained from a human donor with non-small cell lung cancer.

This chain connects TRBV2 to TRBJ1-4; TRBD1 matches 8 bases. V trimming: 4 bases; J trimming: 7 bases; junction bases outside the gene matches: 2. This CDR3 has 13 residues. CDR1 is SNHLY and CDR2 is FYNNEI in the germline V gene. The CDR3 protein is CASSGGQAEKLFF. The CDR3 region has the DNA TGTGCCAGCAGTGGGGGACAGGCTGAAAAACTGTTTTTT.

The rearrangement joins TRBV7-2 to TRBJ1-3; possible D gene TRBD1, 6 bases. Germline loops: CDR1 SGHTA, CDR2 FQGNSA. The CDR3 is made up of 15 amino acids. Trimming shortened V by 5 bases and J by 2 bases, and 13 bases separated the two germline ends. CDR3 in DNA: TGTGCCAGCAGCCCCAGAGGGGGACCTGGAAACACCATATATTTT. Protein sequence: CASSPRGGPGNTIYF.

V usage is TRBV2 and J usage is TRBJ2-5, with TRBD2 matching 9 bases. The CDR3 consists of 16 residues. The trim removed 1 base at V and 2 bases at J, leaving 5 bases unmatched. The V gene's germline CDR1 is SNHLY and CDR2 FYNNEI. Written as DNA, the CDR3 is TGTGCCAGCAGTGAAGGACAAGCGGGGGGTCAAGAGACCCAGTACTTC. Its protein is CASSEGQAGGQETQYF. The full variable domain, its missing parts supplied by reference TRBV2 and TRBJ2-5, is EPEVTQTPSHQVTQMGQEVILRCVPISNHLYFYWYRQILGQKVEFLVSFYNNEISEKSEIFDDQFSVERPDGSNFTLKIRSTKLEDSAMYFCASSEGQAGGQETQYFGPGTRLLVL.

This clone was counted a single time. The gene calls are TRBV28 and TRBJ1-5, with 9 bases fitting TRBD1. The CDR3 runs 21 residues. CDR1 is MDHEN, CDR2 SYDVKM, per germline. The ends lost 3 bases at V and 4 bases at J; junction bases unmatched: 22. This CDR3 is CASSFPSRFWDRAIFNQPQHF. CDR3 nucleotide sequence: TGTGCCAGCAGTTTTCCCTCACGCTTCTGGGACAGGGCTATTTTTAATCAGCCCCAGCATTTT.

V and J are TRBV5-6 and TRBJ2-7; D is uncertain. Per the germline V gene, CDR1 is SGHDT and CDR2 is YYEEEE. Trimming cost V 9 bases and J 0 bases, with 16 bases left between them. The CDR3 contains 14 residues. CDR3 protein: CATKNLQSSYEQYF. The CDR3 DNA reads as TGTGCCACCAAGAATTTACAGAGCTCCTACGAGCAGTACTTC.

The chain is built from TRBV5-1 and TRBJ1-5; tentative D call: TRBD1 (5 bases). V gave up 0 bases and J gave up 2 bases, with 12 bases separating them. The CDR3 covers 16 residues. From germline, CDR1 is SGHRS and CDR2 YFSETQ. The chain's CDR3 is CASSLGPDSGNQPQHF. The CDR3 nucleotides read TGCGCCAGCAGCTTGGGTCCTGACAGCGGCAATCAGCCCCAGCATTTT.

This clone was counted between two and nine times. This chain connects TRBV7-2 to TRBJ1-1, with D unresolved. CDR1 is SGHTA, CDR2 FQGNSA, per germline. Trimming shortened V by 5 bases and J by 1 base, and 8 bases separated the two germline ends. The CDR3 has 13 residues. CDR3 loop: CASSPFRNTEAFF. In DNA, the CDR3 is TGTGCCAGCAGCCCATTTAGGAACACTGAAGCTTTCTTT.

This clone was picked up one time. CDR3 nucleotide sequence: TGCGCCAGCAGCCCATCGTTAGGAATCTCCTACGAGCAGTACTTC. It yields the protein CASSPSLGISYEQYF. The V gene is TRBV5-1, the J gene TRBJ2-7, with D unclear. The CDR3 has 15 amino acids. The germline gives CDR1 SGHRS, CDR2 YFSETQ. Deletions cut 4 bases from V and 0 bases from J, with 14 bases between.

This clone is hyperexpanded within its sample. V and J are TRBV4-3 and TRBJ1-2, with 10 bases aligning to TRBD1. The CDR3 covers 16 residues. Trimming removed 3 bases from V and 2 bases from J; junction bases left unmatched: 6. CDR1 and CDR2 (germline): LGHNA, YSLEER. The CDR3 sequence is CASSQGGQGKNYGYTF. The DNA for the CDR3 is TGCGCCAGCAGCCAGGGGGGACAGGGGAAAAACTATGGCTACACCTTC.

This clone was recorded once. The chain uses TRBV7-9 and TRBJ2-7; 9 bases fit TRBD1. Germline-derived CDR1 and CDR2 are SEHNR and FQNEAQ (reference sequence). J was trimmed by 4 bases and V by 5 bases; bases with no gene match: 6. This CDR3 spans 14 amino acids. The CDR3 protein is CASSPQGAWYEQYF. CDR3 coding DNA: TGTGCCAGCAGCCCACAGGGGGCGTGGTACGAGCAGTACTTC.

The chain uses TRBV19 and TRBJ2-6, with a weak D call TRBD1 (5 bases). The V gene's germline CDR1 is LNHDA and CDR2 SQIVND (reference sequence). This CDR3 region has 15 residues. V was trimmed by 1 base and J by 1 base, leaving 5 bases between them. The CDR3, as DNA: TGTGCCAGTAGTATAGCAGGGTCTGGGGCCAACGTCCTGACTTTC. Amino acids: CASSIAGSGANVLTF.

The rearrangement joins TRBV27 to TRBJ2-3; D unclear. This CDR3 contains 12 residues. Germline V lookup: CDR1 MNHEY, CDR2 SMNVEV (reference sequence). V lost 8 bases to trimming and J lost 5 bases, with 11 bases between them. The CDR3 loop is CASGRPLDTQYF. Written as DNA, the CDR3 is TGTGCCAGCGGACGGCCTTTAGATACGCAGTATTTT.

The CDR3 region is CSVASQPNQPQHF. CDR3 nucleotide sequence: TGCAGCGTTGCCAGCCAGCCCAATCAGCCCCAGCATTTT. This chain links TRBV29-1 with TRBJ1-5; unclear D gene. The V and J ends lost 4 bases and 3 bases respectively, with 10 bases between them. Germline CDR1 and CDR2: SQVTM and ANQGSEA. The CDR3 covers 13 residues.

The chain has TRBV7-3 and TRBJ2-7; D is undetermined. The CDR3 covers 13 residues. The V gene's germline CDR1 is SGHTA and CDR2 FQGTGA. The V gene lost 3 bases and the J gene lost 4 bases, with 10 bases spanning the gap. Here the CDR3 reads CASSFGPSYEQYF. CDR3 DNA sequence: TGTGCCAGCAGCTTCGGACCCTCGTACGAGCAGTACTTC.

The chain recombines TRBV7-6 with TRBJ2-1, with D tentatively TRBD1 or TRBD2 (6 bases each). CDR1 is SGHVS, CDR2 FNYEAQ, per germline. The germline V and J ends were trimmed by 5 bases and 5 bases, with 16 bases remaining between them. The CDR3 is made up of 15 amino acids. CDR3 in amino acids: CASSPLFRGHNEQFF. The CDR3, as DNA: TGTGCCAGCAGCCCCCTATTCCGGGGGCACAATGAGCAGTTCTTC.

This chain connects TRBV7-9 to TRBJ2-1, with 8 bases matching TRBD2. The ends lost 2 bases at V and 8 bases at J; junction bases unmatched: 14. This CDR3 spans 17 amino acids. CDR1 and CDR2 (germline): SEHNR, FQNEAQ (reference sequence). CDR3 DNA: TGTGCCAGCAGCTTACGGGTCGGCGGGGGGCTGGCGGATGAGCAGTTCTTC. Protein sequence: CASSLRVGGGLADEQFF.

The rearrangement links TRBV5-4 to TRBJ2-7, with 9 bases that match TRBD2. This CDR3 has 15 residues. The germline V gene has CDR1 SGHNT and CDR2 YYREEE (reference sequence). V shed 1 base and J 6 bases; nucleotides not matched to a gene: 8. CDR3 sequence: CASSLHLAGYLEQYF. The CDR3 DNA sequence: TGTGCCAGCAGCTTGCATCTAGCGGGGTATCTCGAGCAGTACTTC.

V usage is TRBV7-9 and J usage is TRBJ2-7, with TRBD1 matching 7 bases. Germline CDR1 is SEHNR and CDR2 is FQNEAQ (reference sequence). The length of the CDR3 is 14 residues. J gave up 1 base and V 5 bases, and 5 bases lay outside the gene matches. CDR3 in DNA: TGTGCCAGCAGCCCGGAACAGGGGTCCTACGAGCAGTACTTC. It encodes CASSPEQGSYEQYF.

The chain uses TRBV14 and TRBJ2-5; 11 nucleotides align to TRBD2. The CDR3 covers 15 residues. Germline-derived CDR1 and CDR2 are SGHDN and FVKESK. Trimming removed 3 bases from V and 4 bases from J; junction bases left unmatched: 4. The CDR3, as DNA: TGTGCCAGCAGCCAGCAAACTAGCGGGAGAGAGACCCAGTACTTC. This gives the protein CASSQQTSGRETQYF.

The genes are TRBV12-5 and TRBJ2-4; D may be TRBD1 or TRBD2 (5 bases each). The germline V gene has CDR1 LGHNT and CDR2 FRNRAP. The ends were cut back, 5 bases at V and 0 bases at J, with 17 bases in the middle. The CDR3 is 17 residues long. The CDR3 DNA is TGTGCTAGTGGTCTTTTGGGAGAGGGGAGAGCCAAAAACATTCAGTACTTC. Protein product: CASGLLGEGRAKNIQYF.

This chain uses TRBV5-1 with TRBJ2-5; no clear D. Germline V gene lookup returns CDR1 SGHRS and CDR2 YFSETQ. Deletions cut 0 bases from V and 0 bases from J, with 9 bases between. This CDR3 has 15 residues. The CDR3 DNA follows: TGCGCCAGCAGCTTGGAGGCTGCGTACCAAGAGACCCAGTACTTC. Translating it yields CASSLEAAYQETQYF.

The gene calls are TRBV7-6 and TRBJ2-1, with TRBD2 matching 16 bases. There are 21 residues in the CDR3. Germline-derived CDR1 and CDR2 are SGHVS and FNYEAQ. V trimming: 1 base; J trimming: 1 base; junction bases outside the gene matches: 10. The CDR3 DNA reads TGTGCCAGCAGCTTAGGCGAGGCGGGACTAGCGGGAGGGGGGTCCTACAATGAGCAGTTCTTC. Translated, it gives CASSLGEAGLAGGGSYNEQFF.